The 29 T cell receptor beta chains below were found in one sample sequenced in a study of cytomegalovirus exposure and HLA in healthy donors. Primers for the PCR totalled 60 Vbeta and 13 Jbeta. The table came from immunoSEQ multiplex PCR; TCRdb's copy has only in-frame clones and leaves some out. The sample gives some 150,000 clones, about 76% of which show up once; about 3.7% is in the top ten. Source material: PBMCs. Receptor source: a human donor in good health.

V and J are TRBV6-1 and TRBJ1-5; D unclear. This CDR3 is 14 amino acids long. With 3 bases removed from V and 6 bases from J, the gap between germline ends came to 12 bases. The V gene's germline CDR1 is MNHNS and CDR2 SASEGT. CDR3 sequence (DNA): TGTGCCAGCAGTGAGAGGGATCGGACTCAGCCCCAGCATTTT. This sequence encodes CASSERDRTQPQHF.

This chain connects TRBV7-9 to TRBJ2-5, with 7 bases matching TRBD1. The V gene's germline CDR1 is SEHNR and CDR2 FQNEAQ (reference sequence). The CDR3 contains 15 residues. V gave up 0 bases and J gave up 2 bases; unmatched junction bases: 3. The CDR3 DNA sequence: TGTGCCAGCAGCTTAGCCAGGGGGTTACAAGAGACCCAGTACTTC. Residues: CASSLARGLQETQYF.

The rearrangement links TRBV14 to TRBJ1-1; 7 nucleotides agree with TRBD1. Germline V gene lookup returns CDR1 SGHDN and CDR2 FVKESK. This CDR3 contains 13 residues. V dropped 7 bases and J dropped 6; count of bases not matched to a gene: 8. CDR3: CASTYIQGPEAFF. The CDR3 DNA reads as TGTGCCAGCACCTACATACAGGGGCCTGAAGCTTTCTTT. Drawing the rest from reference TRBV14 and TRBJ1-1, the complete variable domain is EAGVTQFPSHSVIEKGQTVTLRCDPISGHDNLYWYRRVMGKEIKFLLHFVKESKQDESGMPNNRFLAERTGGTYSTLKVQPAELEDSGVYFCASTYIQGPEAFFGQGTRLTVV.

The V and J genes are TRBV27 and TRBJ2-7; no clear D gene. The CDR3 covers 14 residues. The germline V gene has CDR1 MNHEY and CDR2 SMNVEV (reference sequence). V was trimmed by 0 bases and J by 4 bases, leaving 10 bases between them. CDR3 in DNA: TGTGCCAGCAGTTTATCCCAGGTTGGATACGAGCAGTACTTC. Translation: CASSLSQVGYEQYF.

V gene TRBV6-4 combines with J gene TRBJ2-3; TRBD2 aligns across 7 bases. J was trimmed by 5 bases and V by 5 bases; bases with no gene match: 7. The CDR3 has 14 residues. The germline gives CDR1 MRHNA, CDR2 SNTAGT. Written as DNA, the CDR3 is TGTGCCAGCAGTCCCGGGAGGTTGGGAGATACGCAGTATTTT. As protein: CASSPGRLGDTQYF.

This chain uses TRBV6-5 with TRBJ1-2; D perhaps matches TRBD1 (6 bases). CDR1 is MNHEY, CDR2 SVGAGI, per germline. Between the trimmed V and J ends, which lost 0 bases and 0 bases, there was a span of 8 bases. CDR3 size: 15 residues. CDR3 DNA sequence: TGTGCCAGCAGTTACTCGCGGGGGCCTAACTATGGCTACACCTTC. Translating gives CASSYSRGPNYGYTF.

This clone was observed a handful of times. The V call is TRBV27, the J call TRBJ2-1; 10 nucleotides match TRBD2. V gave up 4 bases and J gave up 6 bases; unmatched junction bases: 3. Germline V gives CDR1 MNHEY, CDR2 SMNVEV (reference sequence). This CDR3 is built from 14 residues. In DNA form, the CDR3 reads TGTGCCAGCAGTTCGGGACTAGCGACCAATGAGCAGTTCTTC. Protein sequence: CASSSGLATNEQFF.

This clone has only a few counts. The chain combines TRBV30 with TRBJ2-1; 10 nucleotides align to TRBD2. There are 16 residues in the CDR3. Germline V gives CDR1 GTSNPN, CDR2 SVGIG (reference sequence). V trimming: 2 bases; J trimming: 2 bases; junction bases outside the gene matches: 6. The CDR3 here is CAWSNSGGLTYNEQFF. Written as DNA, the CDR3 is TGTGCCTGGAGTAATAGCGGGGGGCTAACCTACAATGAGCAGTTCTTC.

This chain connects TRBV6-5 to TRBJ2-3, with unresolved D. Trimming pared 4 bases from V and 3 bases from J, leaving 11 bases between. Germline CDR1 reads MNHEY; CDR2 reads SVGAGI. The CDR3 has 14 residues. For the CDR3, the DNA is TGTGCCAGCAGTTCTTCTAGGTGGACAGATACGCAGTATTTT. Amino acid sequence: CASSSSRWTDTQYF.

V and J are TRBV5-8 and TRBJ1-5, with TRBD1 as a possible D gene (5 bases). The CDR3 is 14 residues long. V lost 2 bases and J lost 5, with 11 bases in between. The V gene's germline CDR1 is SGHTS and CDR2 YDEGEE. The CDR3 spells CASSLGSGYQPQHF. The CDR3 DNA sequence: TGTGCCAGCAGCTTAGGGTCAGGGTATCAGCCCCAGCATTTT. The complete variable domain, with remaining parts taken from reference TRBV5-8 and TRBJ1-5, reads EAGVTQSPTHLIKTRGQQATLRCSPISGHTSVYWYQQALGLGLQFLLWYDEGEERNRGNFPPRFSGRQFPNYSSELNVNALELEDSALYLCASSLGSGYQPQHFGDGTRLSIL.

This clone was counted a few times. Here the CDR3 DNA reads TGTGCCAGCAGCCAAGTCGGACAGGGGCGAGGGTATGGCTACACCTTC. Amino acids: CASSQVGQGRGYGYTF. The rearrangement links TRBV4-2 to TRBJ1-2, with TRBD1 identical over 9 bases. This CDR3 is 16 amino acids long. J gave up 5 bases and V 1 base, and 8 bases lay outside the gene matches. In germline, CDR1 is LGHNA, CDR2 YNFKEQ.

The rearrangement links TRBV5-5 to TRBJ2-1; 7 positions match TRBD1. Per the germline V gene, CDR1 is SGHKS and CDR2 is YYEKEE (reference sequence). The CDR3 length is 15 residues. The junction had 3 bases not matched to a gene; V was cut back by 3 bases and J by 0 bases. The CDR3 coding sequence is TGTGCCAGCAGCTCCCGGGACAGCTCCTACAATGAGCAGTTCTTC. Residues: CASSSRDSSYNEQFF.

The gene calls are TRBV28 and TRBJ2-7; D unclear. V lost 1 base to trimming and J lost 0 bases, with 4 bases between them. Germline V CDR1 and CDR2: MDHEN, SYDVKM. This CDR3 spans 13 amino acids. CDR3 sequence reads: CASSLYNSYEQYF. In nucleotides, the CDR3 is TGTGCCAGCAGTTTATACAACTCCTACGAGCAGTACTTC.

This sequence joins TRBV30 and TRBJ1-1; 7 positions match TRBD1. Losses at the gene ends were 6 bases for V and 7 bases for J; bases not matched to a gene: 14. The CDR3 has 14 amino acids. Germline V CDR1 and CDR2: GTSNPN, SVGIG (reference sequence). For the CDR3, the DNA is TGTGCCTGTAAGCGACAGGGCAGCCGCATTGAAGCTTTCTTT. Its protein is CACKRQGSRIEAFF.

The chain combines TRBV28 with TRBJ1-4, with 7 positions matching TRBD1. The V segment lost 3 bases and the J segment 5 bases; nucleotides outside the gene matches: 12. The CDR3 length is 17 residues. CDR1 and CDR2 from the germline V gene are MDHEN and SYDVKM. The CDR3 protein is CASSLTGRGVANEKLFF. The CDR3, as DNA: TGTGCCAGCAGTTTGACAGGGAGAGGGGTGGCGAATGAAAAACTGTTTTTT.

The rearrangement joins TRBV5-1 to TRBJ2-5; weak D call: TRBD1 (6 bases). This CDR3 is 15 amino acids long. Germline V gene lookup returns CDR1 SGHRS and CDR2 YFSETQ. V gave up 4 bases and J gave up 1 base, with 14 bases separating them. The CDR3 reads CASSTLGQTQETQYF. The CDR3 nucleotides are TGCGCCAGCAGCACCCTAGGACAGACCCAAGAGACCCAGTACTTC.

The table lists this clone with a count of one. The genes are TRBV23-1 and TRBJ2-7, with no clear D. TRBV23-1 counts as an open reading frame of uncertain function. CDR3 length: 9 residues. Trimming cost V 11 bases and J 5 bases, with 7 bases left between them. DNA of the CDR3: TGCGCCGCCCCGGACGAGCAGTACTTC. Amino acid sequence: CAAPDEQYF.

The CDR3 bases are TGTGCCAGCAGCGTAGGCGGGACAGGGGCCTACGAGCAGTACTTC. Translated: CASSVGGTGAYEQYF. The chain is built from TRBV9 and TRBJ2-7; TRBD1 matches 10 bases. The length of the CDR3 is 15 residues. The germline V gene has CDR1 SGDLS and CDR2 YYNGEE. J gave up 2 bases and V 0 bases, and 2 bases lay outside the gene matches.

Only a few counts were recorded for this clone. Other nucleotide sequences from this sample produce the same CDR3. The V and J genes are TRBV7-8 and TRBJ1-5; 7 nucleotides align to TRBD1. Trimming cost V 4 bases and J 0 bases; bases outside gene matches: 3. Germline CDR1 SGHVS, CDR2 FQNEAQ. This CDR3 has 15 residues. CDR3 loop: CASSSDRVSNQPQHF. The CDR3 DNA follows: TGTGCCAGCAGCTCCGACAGGGTTAGCAATCAGCCCCAGCATTTT.

This clone has a handful of counts. The chain links TRBV2 to TRBJ2-7, with TRBD1 matching 8 bases. CDR1 and CDR2 (germline): SNHLY, FYNNEI. V was clipped by 6 bases and J by 4 bases; unmatched bases: 14. The CDR3 covers 16 residues. Written as DNA, the CDR3 is TGTGCCAGCAGAGATTTCATCGGGACAGGTACTTACGAGCAGTACTTC. Amino acid sequence: CASRDFIGTGTYEQYF.

The chain employs TRBV11-2 and TRBJ2-3; no clear D. V was pared by 2 bases and J by 4 bases, with 13 bases between. Germline V gene lookup returns CDR1 SGHAT and CDR2 FQNNGV. This CDR3 contains 15 residues. The CDR3 DNA reads TGTGCCAGCAGCTTAAACGCGCTCCTCTCAGATACGCAGTATTTT. Amino acids: CASSLNALLSDTQYF.

This clone came up a few times. CDR3 sequence (DNA): TGTGCTAGTGGTCAGGACAGGTCAGATACGCAGTATTTT. It specifies CASGQDRSDTQYF. The V call is TRBV12-5, the J call TRBJ2-3, with TRBD1 identical over 7 bases. Trimming cost V 5 bases and J 4 bases; bases outside gene matches: 3. CDR3 length equals 13 residues. The germline V gene encodes CDR1 LGHNT and CDR2 FRNRAP.

Only one count was recorded for this clone. The gene calls are TRBV20-1 and TRBJ2-1; D is undetermined. Germline CDR1 DFQATT, CDR2 SNEGSKA (reference sequence). The CDR3 extends over 11 amino acids. With 6 bases removed from V and 8 bases from J, the gap between germline ends came to 11 bases. CDR3 protein: CSAAVRDEQFF. The CDR3 nucleotides read TGCAGTGCCGCGGTCCGAGATGAGCAGTTCTTC.

V is TRBV25-1 and J is TRBJ2-7; possibly TRBD1 for D (6 bases). There are 14 residues in the CDR3. Germline V lookup: CDR1 MGHDK, CDR2 SYGVNS. The V and J ends lost 1 base and 2 bases respectively, with 9 bases between them. CDR3 sequence reads: CASSEWDTAYEQYF. The CDR3 nucleotides are TGTGCCAGCAGTGAATGGGACACAGCCTACGAGCAGTACTTC.

The chain combines TRBV6-5 with TRBJ1-6; 9 bases map to TRBD1. Trimming at V came to 8 bases and at J to 10 bases, leaving 9 bases not matched to a gene. The CDR3 loop spans 14 amino acids. Germline CDR1 reads MNHEY; CDR2 reads SVGAGI. CDR3 protein: CASLKSTGGSPLHF. As DNA, the CDR3 is TGTGCCAGCCTAAAATCGACAGGGGGATCACCCCTCCACTTT.

V is TRBV7-3 and J is TRBJ2-2; 10 nucleotides agree with TRBD1. Per germline, CDR1 SGHTA and CDR2 FQGTGA. CDR3 length equals 14 residues. After removal of 3 bases from V and 6 bases from J, the junction contained 1 base not matched to a gene. In DNA, the CDR3 is TGTGCCAGCAGCTTGGGACAGGGGCCCGGGGAGCTGTTTTTT. Amino acids: CASSLGQGPGELFF.

This chain joins TRBV29-1 and TRBJ2-1, with TRBD1 matching over 8 bases. The CDR3 runs 14 residues. With 8 bases clipped from V and 4 bases from J, the junction kept 10 bases outside the gene matches. Looked up from germline, CDR1 is SQVTM and CDR2 is ANQGSEA. CDR3 loop: CSSGPGGEYNEQFF. CDR3 in DNA: TGCAGCTCCGGTCCAGGGGGCGAGTACAATGAGCAGTTCTTC.

The J gene is TRBJ2-7, the V gene TRBV7-9; 9 bases match TRBD2. CDR1 is SEHNR, CDR2 FQNEAQ, per germline (reference sequence). The CDR3 consists of 14 residues. J was trimmed by 7 bases and V by 5 bases; bases with no gene match: 9. This CDR3 is CASSQPGLASEQYF. CDR3 nucleotide sequence: TGTGCCAGCAGCCAACCGGGACTAGCTAGTGAGCAGTACTTC.

The table lists this clone with a count of one. V and J are TRBV6-5 and TRBJ2-7, with 10 bases matching TRBD2. The trim removed 2 bases at V and 7 bases at J, leaving 8 bases unmatched. The CDR3 has 15 amino acids. Looked up from germline, CDR1 is MNHEY and CDR2 is SVGAGI. CDR3 sequence reads: CASSYGLAGAGEQYF. The CDR3 bases are TGTGCCAGCAGTTACGGGCTAGCGGGAGCAGGGGAGCAGTACTTC.